This T cell receptor (beta chain) was sequenced for a study of blood T cell repertoires in COVID-19. Study details: T cells, B-cell-depleted T cells, or PBMCs provided the cDNA or gDNA that served as material.

CDR3 size: 17 residues. Germline CDR1 reads LGHDT; CDR2 reads YNNKEL (reference sequence). The trim removed 0 bases at V and 3 bases at J, leaving 7 bases unmatched. TCRdb's table, derived via immunoSEQ multiplex PCR, lists solely in-frame clones and lacks some. Of 150,000 to 200,000 clones listed, roughly 83% are singletons. This clone has a single count. The chain combines TRBV3-1 (or the pseudogene TRBV3-2) with TRBJ2-3, with 9 bases that match TRBD2. The specimen was peripheral blood. This sequence was found in a woman of 80 years or more with active or convalescent COVID-19. The CDR3 DNA is TGTGCCAGCAGCCAAGATATGGCTAGCGGGGTTACAGATACGCAGTATTTT. Amino acids: CASSQDMASGVTDTQYF.